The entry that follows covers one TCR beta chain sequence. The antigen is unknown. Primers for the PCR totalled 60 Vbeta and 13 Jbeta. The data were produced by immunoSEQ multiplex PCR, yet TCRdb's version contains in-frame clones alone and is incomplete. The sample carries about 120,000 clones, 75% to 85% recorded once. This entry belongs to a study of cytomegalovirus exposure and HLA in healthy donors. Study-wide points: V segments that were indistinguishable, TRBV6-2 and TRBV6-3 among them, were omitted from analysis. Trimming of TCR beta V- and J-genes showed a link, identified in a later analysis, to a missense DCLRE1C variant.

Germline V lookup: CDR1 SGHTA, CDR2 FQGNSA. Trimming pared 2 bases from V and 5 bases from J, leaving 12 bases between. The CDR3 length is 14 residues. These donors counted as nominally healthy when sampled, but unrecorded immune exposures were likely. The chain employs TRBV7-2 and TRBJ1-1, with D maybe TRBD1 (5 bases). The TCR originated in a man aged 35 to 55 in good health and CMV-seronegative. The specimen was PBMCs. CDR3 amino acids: CASSLRGRVTEAFF. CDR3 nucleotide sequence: TGTGCCAGCAGCTTACGGGGGAGGGTGACTGAAGCTTTCTTT.